The rows below give T cell receptor beta chains drawn from one sample of a study of Ad26.COV2.S vaccination and SARS-CoV-2 variants. The method was immunoSEQ multiplex PCR; TCRdb's version includes in-frame clones alone and lacks a portion of them. The sample contains 300,000 to 400,000 clones, approximately 86% of which appear only once. This material consisted of peripheral blood, taken in a trial of Ad26.COV2.S vaccine versus placebo. These receptors all stem from a person aged 18-65 years who received the Ad26.COV2.S COVID-19 vaccine or a placebo. Both conserved end residues are part of each CDR3. D genes are given only for firm matches. Clone size is not always given. Where it is, it says once, few, many or a class for expanded clones.

J	V	D	size	CDR3	DNA
TRBJ2-1	TRBV7-3	-	-	CASSPLSAASYNEQFF	TGTGCCAGCAGCCCTCTCTCGGCGGCCTCCTACAATGAGCAGTTCTTC
TRBJ2-1	TRBV7-2	-	-	CATKSTGYNEQFF	TGTGCCACTAAGTCGACAGGCTACAATGAGCAGTTCTTC
TRBJ2-1	TRBV5-1	-	-	CASSLRAEHNEQFF	TGCGCCAGCAGCTTGCGGGCAGAACACAATGAGCAGTTCTTC
TRBJ2-1	TRBV9	-	-	CASSVNGPEGEQFF	TGTGCCAGCAGCGTTAACGGTCCCGAGGGTGAGCAGTTCTTC
TRBJ1-1	TRBV19	TRBD1	-	CASHGQGRTEAFF	TGTGCCAGTCATGGACAGGGGCGGACTGAAGCTTTCTTT
TRBJ2-7	TRBV5-1	-	few	CASSADRDRFSYEQYF	TGCGCCAGCAGCGCTGACCGGGACCGATTCTCCTACGAGCAGTACTTC
TRBJ2-1	TRBV4-2	TRBD2	-	CASSPVGVLAANEQFF	TGTGCCAGCAGCCCCGTTGGGGTCCTAGCGGCGAATGAGCAGTTCTTC
TRBJ1-1	TRBV23-1	-	-	CASSQNRAEAFF	TGCGCCAGCAGTCAAAACAGGGCTGAAGCTTTCTTT
TRBJ1-5	TRBV24-1	-	few	CATSDLRADQPQHF	TGTGCCACCAGTGATTTGAGGGCCGATCAGCCCCAGCATTTT
TRBJ2-5	TRBV7-9	TRBD2	-	CASSSSGSRQETQYF	TGTGCCAGCAGCAGTAGCGGGAGCCGGCAAGAGACCCAGTACTTC
TRBJ1-6	TRBV19	-	-	CASSGPLLLTYNSPLHF	TGTGCCAGTAGTGGGCCCCTCCTATTAACCTATAATTCACCCCTCCACTTT
TRBJ1-3	TRBV6-5	-	-	CASAQGNTIYF	TGTGCCAGCGCCCAGGGAAACACCATATATTTT
TRBJ2-1	TRBV19	TRBD1	-	CASRSGQGLYNEQFF	TGTGCCAGTAGAAGTGGACAGGGGCTCTACAATGAGCAGTTCTTC
TRBJ2-7	TRBV6-5	TRBD2	-	CASSRGAAGGLEQYF	TGTGCCAGCAGTCGTGGGGCGGCGGGAGGGCTCGAGCAGTACTTC
TRBJ2-7	TRBV28	-	-	CASSLGYEQYF	TGTGCCAGCAGTTTGGGCTACGAGCAGTACTTC
TRBJ2-5	TRBV6-1	-	once	CASSDQAWGQETQYF	TGTGCCAGCAGTGACCAGGCCTGGGGGCAAGAGACCCAGTACTTC
TRBJ1-1	TRBV6-5	TRBD1	-	CASSSPQGQNTEAFF	TGTGCCAGCAGTTCCCCACAGGGGCAGAACACTGAAGCTTTCTTT
TRBJ2-1	TRBV5-4	TRBD2	once	CASSLAWTSGRNEQFF	TGTGCCAGCAGCTTGGCGTGGACTAGCGGCCGCAATGAGCAGTTCTTC
TRBJ2-6	TRBV27	TRBD1	-	CASSQDRRISGANVLTF	TGTGCCAGCAGTCAGGACAGGCGTATCTCTGGGGCCAACGTCCTGACTTTC
TRBJ1-1	TRBV28	TRBD1	-	CASSTGGSTEAFF	TGTGCCAGCAGTACAGGGGGATCCACTGAAGCTTTCTTT
TRBJ2-5	TRBV24-1	-	once	CATSVVGEETQYF	TGTGCCACCAGTGTAGTAGGAGAAGAGACCCAGTACTTC
TRBJ2-2	TRBV3-1/TRBV3-2	TRBD2	-	CASSQRGAPGELFF	TGTGCCAGCAGCCAGCGGGGGGCCCCCGGGGAGCTGTTTTTT
TRBJ2-7	TRBV9	-	once	CASSVDGRGSHEQYF	TGTGCCAGCAGCGTAGACGGCAGGGGTTCCCACGAGCAGTACTTC
TRBJ1-2	TRBV4-2	-	-	CASSQELDSYGYTF	TGTGCCAGCAGCCAAGAGTTAGATTCCTATGGCTACACCTTC
TRBJ1-6	TRBV28	TRBD1	-	CASSYDRDTYNSPLHF	TGTGCCAGCAGTTATGACAGGGACACCTATAATTCACCCCTCCACTTT
TRBJ2-7	TRBV11-2	-	-	CASSLEGRSSYEQYF	TGTGCCAGCAGCTTAGAAGGGAGGAGCTCCTACGAGCAGTACTTC
TRBJ2-1	TRBV15	-	-	CATSSVAITEQFF	TGTGCCACCAGCAGTGTGGCAATTACTGAGCAGTTCTTC
TRBJ1-2	TRBV4-3	-	-	CASSQGSSTNYGYTF	TGCGCCAGCAGCCAAGGTTCGTCCACTAACTATGGCTACACCTTC
TRBJ2-3	TRBV4-2	-	-	CASSQELRGPSHSTDTQYF	TGTGCCAGCAGCCAGGAGCTCCGTGGGCCAAGCCATAGCACAGATACGCAGTATTTT
TRBJ2-7	TRBV3-1/TRBV3-2	-	-	CASSQGLGGEYF	TGTGCCAGCAGCCAAGGCTTGGGCGGGGAGTACTTC
TRBJ2-1	TRBV5-4	-	-	CASSLDPNQSENEQFF	TGTGCCAGCAGCTTGGACCCTAACCAATCCGAAAATGAGCAGTTCTTC
TRBJ2-5	TRBV5-1	TRBD1	once	CASSSGHGQETQYF	TGCGCCAGCAGCTCAGGGCACGGACAGGAAACCCAGTACTTC
TRBJ1-4	TRBV28	-	-	CASSFYDRELDEKLFF	TGTGCCAGCAGCTTTTACGACCGGGAGCTTGATGAAAAACTGTTTTTT
TRBJ2-1	TRBV21-1	-	-	CASSPPREFF	TGTGCCAGCAGCCCCCCCCGGGAGTTCTTC
TRBJ2-3	TRBV18	-	-	CASSPNTDTQYF	TGTGCCAGCTCACCCAACACAGATACGCAGTATTTT
TRBJ2-3	TRBV2	TRBD2	few	CASRLHPTSGGRDTQYF	TGTGCCAGCAGATTACACCCGACTAGCGGGGGTCGAGATACGCAGTATTTT
TRBJ2-7	TRBV4-2	-	once	CASSQEGGAARSEQYF	TGTGCCAGCAGCCAAGAAGGAGGAGCGGCCCGCTCCGAGCAGTACTTC
TRBJ1-2	TRBV16	-	-	CASSQSYGYTF	TGTGCCAGCAGCCAATCATACGGCTACACCTTC
TRBJ1-2	TRBV7-2	-	few	CASSQGPGRTNYGYTF	TGTGCCAGCAGCCAGGGCCCCGGGCGTACTAACTATGGCTACACCTTC
TRBJ1-3	TRBV5-5	TRBD1	once	CASSLVDRGNTIYF	TGTGCCAGCAGCCTAGTGGACAGGGGAAACACCATATATTTT
TRBJ2-1	TRBV10-1	-	-	CASSTGRPTGEQFF	TGCGCCAGCTCTACGGGGCGGCCCACTGGGGAGCAGTTCTTC
TRBJ2-5	TRBV28	TRBD2	-	CASNIAGGETQYF	TGTGCCAGCAATATCGCGGGGGGAGAGACCCAGTACTTC
TRBJ2-3	TRBV2	-	few	CASNEVGGTDTQYF	TGTGCCAGCAATGAGGTGGGGGGCACAGATACGCAGTATTTT
TRBJ2-7	TRBV29-1	TRBD2	-	CSVAGAGSSYEQYF	TGCAGCGTTGCGGGAGCGGGGAGCTCCTACGAGCAGTACTTC
TRBJ2-7	TRBV6-1	-	-	CASSESQGGFEIEQYF	TGTGCCAGCAGTGAATCCCAAGGGGGTTTCGAGATCGAGCAGTACTTC
TRBJ2-2	TRBV5-1	-	-	CASSLVVRDGELFF	TGCGCCAGCAGCTTGGTCGTCAGGGACGGGGAGCTGTTTTTT
TRBJ2-3	TRBV7-2	-	once	CASSLEARFTDTQYF	TGTGCCAGCAGCTTAGAGGCCAGATTCACAGATACGCAGTATTTT
TRBJ1-6	TRBV2	-	few	CASSEPMNNSPLHF	TGTGCCAGCAGTGAACCGATGAATAATTCACCCCTCCACTTT
TRBJ1-4	TRBV11-2	-	once	CASSLGGLGEKLFF	TGTGCCAGCAGCTTAGGGGGGCTTGGCGAAAAACTGTTTTTT
TRBJ2-2	TRBV28	-	-	CASSSGRVANTGELFF	TGTGCCAGCAGTTCCGGTAGAGTCGCGAACACCGGGGAGCTGTTTTTT
TRBJ2-5	TRBV7-9	-	-	CASSFVAETQYF	TGTGCCAGCAGCTTTGTCGCGGAGACCCAGTACTTC
TRBJ2-3	TRBV6-2/TRBV6-3	-	once	CASSYVARAVTDTQYF	TGTGCCAGCAGTTACGTGGCGCGGGCGGTTACAGATACGCAGTATTTT